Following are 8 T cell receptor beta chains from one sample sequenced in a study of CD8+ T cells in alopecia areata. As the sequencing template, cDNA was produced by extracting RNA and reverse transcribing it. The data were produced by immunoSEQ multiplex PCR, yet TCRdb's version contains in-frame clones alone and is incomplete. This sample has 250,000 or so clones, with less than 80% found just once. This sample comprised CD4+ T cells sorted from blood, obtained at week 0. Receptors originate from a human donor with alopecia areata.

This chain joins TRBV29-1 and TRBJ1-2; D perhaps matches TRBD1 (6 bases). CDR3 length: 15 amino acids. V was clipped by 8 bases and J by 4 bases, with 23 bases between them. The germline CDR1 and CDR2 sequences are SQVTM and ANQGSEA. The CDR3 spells CSLLQGRSGSYGYTF. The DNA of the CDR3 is TGCAGCCTGTTACAGGGCCGAAGCGGTAGCTATGGCTACACCTTC. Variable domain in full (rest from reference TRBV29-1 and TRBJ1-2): SAVISQKPSRDICQRGTSLTIQCQVDSQVTMMFWYRQQPGQSLTLIATANQGSEATYESGFVIDKFPISRPNLTFSTLTVSNMSPEDSSIYLCSLLQGRSGSYGYTFGSGTRLTVV.

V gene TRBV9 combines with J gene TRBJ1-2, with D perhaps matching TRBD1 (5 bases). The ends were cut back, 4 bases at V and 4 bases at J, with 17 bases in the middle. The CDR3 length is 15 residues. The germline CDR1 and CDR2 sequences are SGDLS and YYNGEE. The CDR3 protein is CASSPGDQFGYGYTF. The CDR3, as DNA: TGTGCCAGCAGCCCCGGGGACCAATTCGGCTATGGCTACACCTTC. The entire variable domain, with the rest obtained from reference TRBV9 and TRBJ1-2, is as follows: DSGVTQTPKHLITATGQRVTLRCSPRSGDLSVYWYQQSLDQGLQFLIQYYNGEERAKGNILERFSAQQFPDLHSELNLSSLELGDSALYFCASSPGDQFGYGYTFGSGTRLTVV.

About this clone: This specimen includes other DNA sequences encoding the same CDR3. CDR3 sequence: CAWSLGNTIYF. The CDR3 DNA is TGTGCCTGGAGTCTCGGAAACACCATATATTTT. V and J are TRBV30 and TRBJ1-3; unclear D gene. CDR1 GTSNPN and CDR2 SVGIG come from the germline V gene (reference sequence). CDR3 length: 11 residues. Trimming shortened V by 2 bases and J by 4 bases, and 3 bases separated the two germline ends.

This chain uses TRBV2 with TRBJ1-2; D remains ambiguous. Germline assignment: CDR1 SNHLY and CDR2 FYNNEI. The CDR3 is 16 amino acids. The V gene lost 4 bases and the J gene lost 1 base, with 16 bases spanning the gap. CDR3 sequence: CASSGTASGGNYGYTF. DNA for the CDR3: TGTGCCAGCAGTGGTACCGCGTCGGGCGGTAACTATGGCTACACCTTC.

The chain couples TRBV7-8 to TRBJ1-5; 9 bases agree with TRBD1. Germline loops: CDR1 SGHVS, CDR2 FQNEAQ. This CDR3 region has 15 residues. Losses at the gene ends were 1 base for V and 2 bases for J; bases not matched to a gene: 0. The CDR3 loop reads CASSLGTGGNQPQHF. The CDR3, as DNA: TGTGCCAGCAGCTTAGGGACAGGGGGCAATCAGCCCCAGCATTTT.

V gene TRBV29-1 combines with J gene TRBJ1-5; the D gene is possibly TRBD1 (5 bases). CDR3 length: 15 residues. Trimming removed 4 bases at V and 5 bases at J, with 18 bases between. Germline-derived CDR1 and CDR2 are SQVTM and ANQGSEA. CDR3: CSVVLGTSGYQPQHF. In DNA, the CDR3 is TGCAGCGTTGTCCTTGGGACGTCGGGTTATCAGCCCCAGCATTTT.

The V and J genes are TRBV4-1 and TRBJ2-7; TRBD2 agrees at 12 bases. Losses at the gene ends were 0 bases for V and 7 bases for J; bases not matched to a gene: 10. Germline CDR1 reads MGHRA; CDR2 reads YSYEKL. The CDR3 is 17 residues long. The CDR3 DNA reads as TGCGCCAGCAGCCAAGATAAGAGTGCTAGCGGGGGGGAAGAGCAGTACTTC. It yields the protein CASSQDKSASGGEEQYF.

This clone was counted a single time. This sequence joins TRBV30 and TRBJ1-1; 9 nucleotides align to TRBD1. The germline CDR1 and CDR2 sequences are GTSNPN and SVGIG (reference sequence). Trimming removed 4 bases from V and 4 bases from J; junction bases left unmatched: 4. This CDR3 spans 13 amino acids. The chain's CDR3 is CAWTRTGVTEAFF. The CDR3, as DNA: TGTGCCTGGACCAGGACAGGGGTCACTGAAGCTTTCTTT. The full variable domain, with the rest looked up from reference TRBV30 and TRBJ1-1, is SQTIHQWPATLVQPVGSPLSLECTVEGTSNPNLYWYRQAAGRGLQLLFYSVGIGQISSEVPQNLSASRPQDRQFILSSKKLLLSDSGFYLCAWTRTGVTEAFFGQGTRLTVV.